These T cell receptor beta chains were read from a single sample in a study of T cells in localized non-small cell lung cancer. Profiling relied on immunoSEQ multiplex PCR, and the TCRdb table lists in-frame clones only, not all of them. The sample carries 35,000 to 45,000 clones, approximately 91% recorded once. This sample comprised peripheral blood, obtained before any cancer treatment. The receptors here all came from a female donor older than 55 with stage I squamous cell lung carcinoma. Both conserved end residues are part of each CDR3. The D gene is left open where the match is weak. For some rows the clone size is stated as once, few or many, or as a class when expanded; others skip it.

d_gene | j_gene | abundance | len | v_gene | CDR3nt | CDR3aa
- | TRBJ2-5 | - | 16 | TRBV30 | TGTGCCTGGAGTGTCTCCAGGACGGGATCCCAAGAGACCCAGTACTTC | CAWSVSRTGSQETQYF
TRBD1 | TRBJ1-2 | - | 14 | TRBV5-1 | TGCGCCAGCAAAACAGGAGGGGGCGACTATGGCTACACCTTC | CASKTGGGDYGYTF
TRBD2 | TRBJ2-7 | - | 15 | TRBV12-5 | TGTGCTAGTGGTGGGACTAGCGGGAGGTACTACGAGCAGTACTTC | CASGGTSGRYYEQYF
TRBD2 | TRBJ2-7 | - | 15 | TRBV4-1 | TGCGCCAGCAGCCTTCGGGGACTAGCGGGAGACGAGCAGTACTTC | CASSLRGLAGDEQYF
- | TRBJ1-5 | - | 13 | TRBV7-8 | TGTGCCAGCACCGTGAATAGCAATCAGCCCCAGCATTTT | CASTVNSNQPQHF
- | TRBJ1-1 | - | 16 | TRBV6-5 | TGTGCCAGCAGTTACTCGTCAAGGAGGGGGAACACTGAAGCTTTCTTT | CASSYSSRRGNTEAFF
- | TRBJ2-7 | - | 13 | TRBV30 | TGTGCCTTAAGGGGGGGTTTCTTCCACGAGCAGTACTTC | CALRGGFFHEQYF
- | TRBJ2-2 | - | 13 | TRBV29-1 | TGCAGCGTTGCCAGGGGTGGTACCGGGGAGCTGTTTTTT | CSVARGGTGELFF
- | TRBJ1-1 | - | 16 | TRBV9 | TGTGCCAGCAGCCCTCAGGGCCCGGTGGGTAGCACTGAAGCTTTCTTT | CASSPQGPVGSTEAFF
- | TRBJ1-3 | - | 15 | TRBV6-5 | TGTGCCAGCAGTTTACGAGGGATCTCTGGAAACACCATATATTTT | CASSLRGISGNTIYF
TRBD1 | TRBJ1-5 | - | 13 | TRBV7-6 | TGTGCCAGCAGCCCACAGGGGAATCAGCCCCAGCATTTT | CASSPQGNQPQHF
TRBD1 | TRBJ2-5 | - | 13 | TRBV9 | TGTGCCAGCAGCCAGGGGGCCCAAGAGACCCAGTACTTC | CASSQGAQETQYF
- | TRBJ2-7 | - | 14 | TRBV14 | TGTGCCAGCAGCCAAGTGGCGGTAAGGCACGAGCAGTACTTC | CASSQVAVRHEQYF
- | TRBJ1-1 | few | 13 | TRBV10-1 | TGCGCCAGCAGGAGCGGAGTTGGCACTGAAGCTTTCTTT | CASRSGVGTEAFF
- | TRBJ2-2 | - | 14 | TRBV7-9 | TGTGCCAGCAGCTTAGCAGTCCTCACCGGGGAGCTGTTTTTT | CASSLAVLTGELFF
TRBD1 | TRBJ1-6 | - | 14 | TRBV6-4 | TGTGCCAGCAGCGGGACAGGGGGCTCTTCACCCCTCCACTTT | CASSGTGGSSPLHF
TRBD1 | TRBJ2-5 | - | 14 | TRBV7-8 | TGTGCCAGCAGCTCCGACAGGGTTTTAGAGACCCAGTACTTC | CASSSDRVLETQYF
TRBD1 | TRBJ2-1 | - | 18 | TRBV27 | TGTGCCAGCAGTGATAGGGGAGGAGGGACAGGGTTATACAATGAGCAGTTCTTC | CASSDRGGGTGLYNEQFF
- | TRBJ2-7 | - | 13 | TRBV7-6 | TGTGCCAGCAGCCAACCGACTGCTGCCGAGCAGTACTTC | CASSQPTAAEQYF
TRBD1 | TRBJ2-2 | - | 15 | TRBV9 | TGTGCCAGCAGTCCCGGGACAGCAAGCACCGGGGAGCTGTTTTTT | CASSPGTASTGELFF
TRBD2 | TRBJ2-1 | - | 18 | TRBV4-1 | TGCGCCAGCAGTCTTGGACTAGCGGGAGGGCAGTCCTACAATGAGCAGTTCTTC | CASSLGLAGGQSYNEQFF
TRBD2 | TRBJ2-1 | few | 15 | TRBV15 | TGTGCCACCAGCAGACCGGGACTACCCTACAATGAGCAGTTCTTC | CATSRPGLPYNEQFF
- | TRBJ1-5 | - | 14 | TRBV7-2 | TGTGCCAGCAGCCAGGGGCAGAGGGGTCTGCCCCAGCATTTT | CASSQGQRGLPQHF
TRBD1 | TRBJ2-7 | - | 15 | TRBV5-1 | TGCGCCAGCAGCTTGGTGGGACAGGGGAACAACGAGCAGTACTTC | CASSLVGQGNNEQYF
- | TRBJ2-1 | - | 15 | TRBV7-6 | TGTGCCAGCAGCTTAGTACAACGGCAGGACAATGAGCAGTTCTTC | CASSLVQRQDNEQFF
TRBD1 | TRBJ2-5 | - | 16 | TRBV18 | TGTGCCAGCTCACCGGGGACAGGGACCAGCCAAGAGACCCAGTACTTC | CASSPGTGTSQETQYF